The 10 T cell receptor beta chains reported below all come from one sample, sequenced in a study of blood T cell repertoires in COVID-19. Assay: immunoSEQ multiplex PCR; the TCRdb copy retains only in-frame clones and omits some. The sample includes some 240,000 clones, around 86% of them seen just once. The source material was peripheral blood. Source of these receptors: a woman aged 55-75 years with active or convalescent COVID-19.

This sequence joins TRBV5-6 and TRBJ1-3; the D is unclear. The CDR3 covers 16 residues. Germline V gives CDR1 SGHDT, CDR2 YYEEEE. Trimming stripped 4 bases from V and 0 bases from J, with 14 bases between. The CDR3 bases are TGTGCCAGCAGCCCGATGGGCGCAAGCTCTGGAAACACCATATATTTT. Translating it yields CASSPMGASSGNTIYF.

Remarks on this clone: The same CDR3 can be traced to other DNA sequences in this sample. The chain recombines TRBV9 with TRBJ1-2; 9 nucleotides align to TRBD1. This CDR3 spans 14 amino acids. Germline lookup yields CDR1 SGDLS and CDR2 YYNGEE. V was clipped by 2 bases and J by 3 bases; unmatched bases: 2. This chain's CDR3 is CASSVGQGDYGYTF. As DNA, the CDR3 is TGTGCCAGCAGCGTGGGACAGGGAGACTATGGCTACACCTTC.

CDR3 sequence: CAWSVAGYQPQHF. CDR3 nucleotide sequence: TGTGCCTGGAGTGTCGCAGGTTATCAGCCCCAGCATTTT. The chain is built from TRBV30 and TRBJ1-5; D gene uncertain. Trimming took off 0 bases at V and 5 bases at J, with 8 bases between the two ends. Looked up from germline, CDR1 is GTSNPN and CDR2 is SVGIG (reference sequence). The length of the CDR3 is 13 residues.

The chain has TRBV5-1 and TRBJ2-2; D unresolved. Germline CDR1 reads SGHRS; CDR2 reads YFSETQ. The CDR3 has 12 amino acids. Trimming left V 4 bases short and J 8 bases short, with 9 bases between. CDR3 residues: CASSLSGGELFF. CDR3 nucleotide sequence: TGCGCCAGCAGCCTTTCCGGGGGGGAGCTGTTTTTT. The whole variable domain, remainder taken from reference TRBV5-1 and TRBJ2-2, is KAGVTQTPRYLIKTRGQQVTLSCSPISGHRSVSWYQQTPGQGLQFLFEYFSETQRNKGNFPGRFSGRQFSNSRSEMNVSTLELGDSALYLCASSLSGGELFFGEGSRLTVL.

The CDR3 loop reads CASGFGAAFF. For the CDR3, the DNA is TGTGCTAGTGGCTTCGGAGCAGCTTTCTTT. This chain connects TRBV12-5 to TRBJ1-1; D is ambiguous. Germline V CDR1 and CDR2: LGHNT, FRNRAP. The CDR3 has 10 amino acids. V lost 6 bases and J lost 10, with 9 bases in between.

The J gene is TRBJ1-2, the V gene TRBV10-3; 7 nucleotides align to TRBD1. J lost 4 bases, V lost 4 bases, and 0 bases had no gene match. The CDR3 is made up of 12 amino acids. Germline V gene data show CDR1 as ENHRY and CDR2 as SYGVKD. Here the CDR3 reads CAISGDSYGYTF. The CDR3 bases are TGTGCCATCAGTGGGGACAGCTATGGCTACACCTTC.

This clone has a handful of counts. The V gene is TRBV5-1, the J gene TRBJ2-7; 7 bases are a match to TRBD1. CDR1 is SGHRS and CDR2 is YFSETQ in the germline V gene. This CDR3 spans 15 amino acids. Germline trimming cut 5 bases from V and 5 bases from J; bases unmatched to any gene: 13. The CDR3 reads CASRKFLDRWNEQYF. CDR3 bases: TGCGCCAGCAGAAAGTTCCTGGACAGGTGGAACGAGCAGTACTTC.

In nucleotides, the CDR3 is TGTGCCAGCAGTGGCCTAACCAGCACAGATACGCAGTATTTT. Amino acids: CASSGLTSTDTQYF. The chain has TRBV2 and TRBJ2-3; no clear D gene. Germline V gene lookup returns CDR1 SNHLY and CDR2 FYNNEI. This CDR3 comprises 14 residues. The V and J ends lost 4 bases and 0 bases respectively, with 8 bases between them.

This clone showed up just a few times. The chain has TRBV12-3 or TRBV12-4 and TRBJ1-1; 7 bases map to TRBD1. Trimming cost V 4 bases and J 6 bases; bases outside gene matches: 5. This CDR3 spans 13 amino acids. The CDR3 reads CASSSGGRAEAFF. CDR3 coding DNA: TGTGCCAGCAGTTCAGGGGGAAGGGCTGAAGCTTTCTTT.

The chain uses TRBV18 and TRBJ1-2; D is possibly TRBD1 (5 bases). The V and J ends lost 6 bases and 8 bases respectively, with 16 bases between them. CDR1 is KGHSH and CDR2 is LQKENI in the germline V gene. This CDR3 contains 13 residues. The CDR3 region is CASSVPPGRGYTF. The DNA for the CDR3 is TGTGCCAGCTCTGTACCCCCAGGGCGCGGCTACACCTTC.